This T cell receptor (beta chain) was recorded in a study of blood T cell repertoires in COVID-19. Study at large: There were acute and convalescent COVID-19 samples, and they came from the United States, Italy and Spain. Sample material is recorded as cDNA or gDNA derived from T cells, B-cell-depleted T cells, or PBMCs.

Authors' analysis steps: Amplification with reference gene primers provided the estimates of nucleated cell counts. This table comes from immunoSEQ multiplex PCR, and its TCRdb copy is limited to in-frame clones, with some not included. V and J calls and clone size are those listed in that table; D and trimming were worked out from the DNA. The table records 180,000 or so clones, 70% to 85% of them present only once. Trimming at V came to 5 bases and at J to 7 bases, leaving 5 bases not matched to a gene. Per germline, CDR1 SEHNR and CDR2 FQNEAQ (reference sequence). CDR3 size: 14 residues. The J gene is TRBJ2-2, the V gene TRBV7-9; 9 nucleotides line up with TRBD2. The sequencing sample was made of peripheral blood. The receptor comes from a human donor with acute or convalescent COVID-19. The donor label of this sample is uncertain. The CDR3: CASSPGLAGGELFF. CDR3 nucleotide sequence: TGTGCCAGCAGCCCGGGACTAGCTGGCGGGGAGCTGTTTTTT.